This T cell receptor (beta chain) was retrieved from a study of cytomegalovirus exposure and HLA in healthy donors. About this clone itself: Antigen specificity is unknown.

The PCR had 60 Vbeta and 13 Jbeta primers. Sequenced by immunoSEQ multiplex PCR; TCRdb stores in-frame clones only, minus some. There are some 70,000 clones in the sample; 55% to 65% occur only once, and roughly 3% lies in the top ten. Between the trimmed V and J ends, which lost 5 bases and 1 base, there was a span of 12 bases. Germline V lookup: CDR1 SGHNT, CDR2 YYREEE (reference sequence). This CDR3 spans 14 amino acids. Study-wide points: In a later analysis, productive TCRs from donors in an Asian-associated ancestry cluster reportedly carried fewer N-insertions than the cohort mean.

The receptor was isolated from a woman aged 45-65 years in good health and CMV-seronegative. The sample comprised PBMCs. This chain links TRBV5-4 with TRBJ1-1; weak D call: TRBD1 (5 bases). The CDR3 here is CASRLTDSNTEAFF. As DNA, the CDR3 is TGTGCCAGCAGGTTGACAGATTCGAACACTGAAGCTTTCTTT. Variable domain in full (rest from reference TRBV5-4 and TRBJ1-1): ETGVTQSPTHLIKTRGQQVTLRCSSQSGHNTVSWYQQALGQGPQFIFQYYREEENGRGNFPPRFSGLQFPNYSSELNVNALELDDSALYLCASRLTDSNTEAFFGQGTRLTVV.